This T cell receptor (beta chain) was profiled in a study of blood T cell repertoires in COVID-19. About the research overall: Material from acute and convalescent COVID-19 was sourced from the United States, Italy and Spain.

This CDR3 is 15 amino acids long. Germline CDR1 reads LNHDA; CDR2 reads SQIVND (reference sequence). Losses at the gene ends were 4 bases for V and 3 bases for J; bases not matched to a gene: 4. In the original analysis: Estimates of nucleated cell counts were drawn from the amplification of reference gene primers. Clones were sequenced by immunoSEQ multiplex PCR, and TCRdb holds only the in-frame ones, with some missing. That table is the source of V, J and clone size, and D and trimming were worked out from the DNA. This table has tens of thousands of clones, around four fifths appearing once. Only one count was recorded for this clone.

The sequenced sample was peripheral blood. This sequence originates from a man in his fifties or sixties with active COVID-19. This chain connects TRBV19 to TRBJ2-5; 11 nucleotides align to TRBD2. The CDR3 nucleotides are TGTGCCAGTAGTACTCCGGGACTAGCGGAAGAGACCCAGTACTTC. It yields the protein CASSTPGLAEETQYF.